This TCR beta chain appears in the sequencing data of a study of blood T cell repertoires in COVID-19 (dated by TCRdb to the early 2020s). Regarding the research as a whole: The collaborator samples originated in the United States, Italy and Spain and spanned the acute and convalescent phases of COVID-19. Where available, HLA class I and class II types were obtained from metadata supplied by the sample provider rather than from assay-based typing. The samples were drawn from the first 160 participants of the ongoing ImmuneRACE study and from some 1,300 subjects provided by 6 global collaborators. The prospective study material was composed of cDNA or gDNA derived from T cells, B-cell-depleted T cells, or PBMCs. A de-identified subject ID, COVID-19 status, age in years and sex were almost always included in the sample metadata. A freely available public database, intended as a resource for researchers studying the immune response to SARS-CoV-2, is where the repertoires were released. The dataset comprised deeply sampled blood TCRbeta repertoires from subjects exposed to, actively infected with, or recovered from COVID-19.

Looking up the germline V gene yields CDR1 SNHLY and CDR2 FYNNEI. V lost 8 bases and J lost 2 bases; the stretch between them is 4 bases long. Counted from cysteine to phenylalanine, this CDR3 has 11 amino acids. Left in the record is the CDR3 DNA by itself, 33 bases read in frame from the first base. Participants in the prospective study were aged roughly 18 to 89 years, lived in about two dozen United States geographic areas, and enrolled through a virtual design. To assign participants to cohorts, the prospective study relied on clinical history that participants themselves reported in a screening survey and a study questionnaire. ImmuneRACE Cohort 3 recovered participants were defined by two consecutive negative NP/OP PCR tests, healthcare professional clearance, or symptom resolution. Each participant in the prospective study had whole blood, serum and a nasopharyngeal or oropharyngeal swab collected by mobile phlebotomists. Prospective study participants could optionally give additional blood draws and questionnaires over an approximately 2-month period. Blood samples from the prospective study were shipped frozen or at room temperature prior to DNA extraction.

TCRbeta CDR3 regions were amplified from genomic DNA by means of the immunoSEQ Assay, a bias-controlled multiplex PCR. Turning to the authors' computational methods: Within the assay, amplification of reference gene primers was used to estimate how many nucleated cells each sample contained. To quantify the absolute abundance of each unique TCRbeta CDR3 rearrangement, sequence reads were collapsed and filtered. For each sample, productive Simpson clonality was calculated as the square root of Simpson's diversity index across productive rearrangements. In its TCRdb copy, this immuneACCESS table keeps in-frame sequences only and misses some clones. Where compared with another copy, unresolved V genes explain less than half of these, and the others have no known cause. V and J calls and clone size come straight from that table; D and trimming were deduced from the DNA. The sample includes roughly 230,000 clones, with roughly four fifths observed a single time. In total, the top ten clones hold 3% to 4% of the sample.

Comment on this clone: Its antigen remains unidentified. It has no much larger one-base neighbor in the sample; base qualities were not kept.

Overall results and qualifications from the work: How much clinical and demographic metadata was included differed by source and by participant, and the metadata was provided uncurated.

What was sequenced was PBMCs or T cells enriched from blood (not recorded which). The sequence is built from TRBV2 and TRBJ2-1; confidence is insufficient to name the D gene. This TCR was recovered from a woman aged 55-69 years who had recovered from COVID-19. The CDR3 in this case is CASQTYNEQFF. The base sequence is TGTGCCAGCCAGACCTACAATGAGCAGTTCTTC.